Presented here are 28 T cell receptor beta chains from one specimen sequenced in a study of blood T cells in healthy people across ages. Together with a sample-barcoded 5' primer, a J-beta primer mix was included in a second PCR lasting roughly 6 to 12 cycles. Using its own MiXCR run on the 5' RACE reads, TCRdb lists one record per CDR3 protein. This table has roughly 650,000 distinct CDR3 sequences, about 34% appearing once. The sample was blood. The receptors derive from a woman aged 80 or over in good health.

Remarks on this clonotype: This sequence may be a read error, since a much larger clone differs from it by one base. The chain recombines TRBV19 with TRBJ2-1, with TRBD2 matching 10 bases. The length of the CDR3 is 16 residues. The germline CDR1 and CDR2 sequences are LNHDA and SQIVND (reference sequence). CDR3 in amino acids: CTSRRASGGPYNEQFF. The CDR3 DNA follows: TGTACCAGTAGACGGGCTAGCGGGGGCCCATACAATGAGCAGTTCTTC.

There are many counts of this clonotype. The chain couples TRBV10-3 to TRBJ2-7; TRBD1 might be the D (6 bases). CDR3 length: 15 residues. V lost 2 bases and J lost 1, with 12 bases in between. Germline loops: CDR1 ENHRY, CDR2 SYGVKD. CDR3 DNA: TGTGCCATCAGTGAGGGGCAGGGGTTATCCTACGAGCAGTACTTC. This gives the protein CAISEGQGLSYEQYF.

The chain carries TRBV5-1 and TRBJ2-7; D is possibly TRBD1 or TRBD2 (6 bases each). The CDR3 has 14 amino acids. CDR1 and CDR2 (germline): SGHRS, YFSETQ. V was shortened by 5 bases and J by 2 bases, with 14 bases between the two germline ends. CDR3 sequence: CASSQLGGTYEQYF. DNA for the CDR3: TGCGCCAGCAGTCAACTAGGGGGGACCTACGAGCAGTACTTC.

Only a few counts were recorded for this clonotype. The gene calls are TRBV28 and TRBJ1-4; D call uncertain. The CDR3 contains 11 residues. Per the germline V gene, CDR1 is MDHEN and CDR2 is SYDVKM. Trimming stripped 7 bases from V and 8 bases from J, with 8 bases between. CDR3: CASNYDEKLFF. The DNA for the CDR3 is TGTGCCAGCAACTACGACGAAAAACTGTTTTTT. Using reference TRBV28 and TRBJ1-4 for the parts outside the CDR3, the full variable domain is DVKVTQSSRYLVKRTGEKVFLECVQDMDHENMFWYRQDPGLGLRLIYFSYDVKMKEKGDIPEGYSVSREKKERFSLILESASTNQTSMYLCASNYDEKLFFGSGTQLSVL.

The chain combines TRBV28 with TRBJ2-7, with TRBD1 as a possible D gene (6 bases). Trimming removed 5 bases at V and 3 bases at J, with 14 bases between. The germline CDR1 and CDR2 sequences are MDHEN and SYDVKM. The CDR3 contains 14 residues. CDR3 sequence reads: CASSARTVNYEQYF. In DNA form, the CDR3 reads TGTGCCAGCAGTGCACGGACAGTAAACTACGAGCAGTACTTC.

This clonotype was recorded a few times. This clone may be a read error of a much larger clone one base away. This chain links TRBV6-1 with TRBJ2-3; D perhaps matches TRBD1 (6 bases). There are 15 residues in the CDR3. Germline CDR1 MNHNS, CDR2 SASEGT. CDR3 sequence reads: CASGEALGAPDTQYF. In DNA form, the CDR3 reads TGTGCCAGCGGTGAAGCGCTGGGGGCCCCAGATACGCAGTATTTT.

This clonotype was found many times. V usage is TRBV6-6 and J usage is TRBJ2-5; D is unclear. Germline assignment: CDR1 MNHNY and CDR2 SVGAGI (reference sequence). The CDR3 consists of 15 residues. V was cut by 4 bases and J by 5 bases, with 17 bases left in between. The CDR3 DNA is TGTGCCAGCAGTTCCCCCGGGCCCGTCGGGGAGACCCAGTACTTC. Translated, it gives CASSSPGPVGETQYF.

The V call is TRBV4-1, the J call TRBJ1-5; D is undetermined. The CDR3 contains 16 residues. V lost 2 bases and J lost 6, with 17 bases in between. Germline loops: CDR1 MGHRA, CDR2 YSYEKL. CDR3 in amino acids: CASSQRPGLGIQPQHF. For the CDR3, the DNA is TGCGCCAGCAGCCAACGCCCGGGCCTAGGCATTCAGCCCCAGCATTTT.

CDR3 in amino acids: CASSPLPGLVPYEQYF. CDR3 nucleotide sequence: TGTGCCAGCAGCCCACTGCCGGGACTGGTACCCTACGAGCAGTACTTC. The J gene is TRBJ2-7, the V gene TRBV7-3; TRBD2 is a possible D gene (6 bases). The V gene lost 5 bases and the J gene lost 2 bases, with 19 bases spanning the gap. Germline CDR1 SGHTA, CDR2 FQGTGA. CDR3 length equals 16 residues.

This clonotype was counted ten times or more. Given a much more abundant clone one base away, this may be a read error. The V gene is TRBV20-1, the J gene TRBJ2-7, with D perhaps matching TRBD1 or TRBD2 (5 bases each). V was pared by 7 bases and J by 5 bases, with 15 bases between. This CDR3 is 12 amino acids long. Germline CDR1 DFQATT, CDR2 SNEGSKA (reference sequence). The CDR3 region is CSGVPGLDEQYF. The CDR3 nucleotides are TGCAGTGGGGTCCCGGGGCTCGACGAGCAGTACTTC.

J is TRBJ2-1 and V is TRBV7-9, with 12 bases aligning to TRBD2. CDR3 length: 17 amino acids. The germline gives CDR1 SEHNR, CDR2 FQNEAQ (reference sequence). The V segment lost 4 bases and the J segment 6 bases; nucleotides outside the gene matches: 10. The CDR3 DNA reads as TGTGCCAGCAGCTCGCCGCTAACTAGCGGGAGGTCCAATGAGCAGTTCTTC. This sequence encodes CASSSPLTSGRSNEQFF.

This clonotype has ten or more counts. The chain employs TRBV5-1 and TRBJ2-1; TRBD2 might be the D (6 bases). Germline loops: CDR1 SGHRS, CDR2 YFSETQ. The CDR3 has 11 amino acids. V lost 2 bases and J 10 bases, leaving 7 bases between the germline ends. In DNA, the CDR3 is TGCGCCAGCAGCTTCCTAGCGGAGCAGTTCTTC. It is translated as CASSFLAEQFF.

The chain has TRBV15 and TRBJ1-4; D may be TRBD1 (5 bases). The CDR3 sequence is 18 residues long. Germline V gene data show CDR1 as LNHNV and CDR2 as YYDKDF (reference sequence). Deletions cut 2 bases from V and 4 bases from J, with 20 bases between. CDR3 coding DNA: TGTGCCACCAGCAGATCCATAGGGGAGGGCAGGAGTAATGAAAAACTGTTTTTT. Its protein product is CATSRSIGEGRSNEKLFF.

This rearrangement joins TRBV4-3 to TRBJ1-1; D uncertain. The CDR3 runs 15 residues. Trimming removed 0 bases at V and 8 bases at J, with 16 bases between. Germline V gene data show CDR1 as LGHNA and CDR2 as YSLEER. In DNA form, the CDR3 reads TGCGCCAGCAGCCAAGACGCAAGGACGGTGGAAGAAGCTTTCTTT. Translated, it gives CASSQDARTVEEAFF.

This clonotype came up many times. This rearrangement joins TRBV15 to TRBJ2-1, with TRBD2 matching 7 bases. V dropped 2 bases and J dropped 8; count of bases not matched to a gene: 12. Germline lookup yields CDR1 LNHNV and CDR2 YYDKDF (reference sequence). This CDR3 region has 16 residues. The CDR3 bases are TGTGCCACCAGCAGACCTAGCGGCGGGGAAAGGGATGAGCAGTTCTTC. Residues: CATSRPSGGERDEQFF.

V is TRBV28 and J is TRBJ1-4; unclear D gene. The germline gives CDR1 MDHEN, CDR2 SYDVKM. The CDR3 sequence is 11 residues long. Trimming removed 5 bases from V and 7 bases from J, with 5 bases in between. The CDR3 coding sequence is TGTGCCAGCAGTCAACTTGAAAAACTGTTTTTT. It yields the protein CASSQLEKLFF.

This clonotype has more than one count but fewer than ten. The chain carries TRBV5-5 and TRBJ1-4; tentative D call: TRBD1 (6 bases). Germline CDR1 is SGHKS and CDR2 is YYEKEE (reference sequence). Trimming took 4 bases from V and 7 from J, leaving 14 bases between them. The length of the CDR3 is 14 residues. The CDR3 here is CASSRNRESEKLFF. As DNA, the CDR3 is TGTGCCAGCAGCAGGAACAGGGAAAGTGAAAAACTGTTTTTT. The full variable domain, rest sourced from reference TRBV5-5 and TRBJ1-4, is DAGVTQSPTHLIKTRGQQVTLRCSPISGHKSVSWYQQVLGQGPQFIFQYYEKEERGRGNFPDRFSARQFPNYSSELNVNALLLGDSALYLCASSRNRESEKLFFGSGTQLSVL.

In nucleotides, the CDR3 is TGCGCCAGCAGCACCCGGGGGGGAACTGAAGCTTTCTTT. Translation gives CASSTRGGTEAFF. The J gene is TRBJ1-1, the V gene TRBV5-1; tentative D call: TRBD1 (5 bases). The V gene lost 4 bases and the J gene lost 5 bases, with 12 bases spanning the gap. Germline-derived CDR1 and CDR2 are SGHRS and YFSETQ. There are 13 residues in the CDR3.

The J gene is TRBJ1-1, the V gene TRBV20-1; TRBD1 is a possible D gene (5 bases). Germline V gene lookup returns CDR1 DFQATT and CDR2 SNEGSKA (reference sequence). The CDR3 runs to 12 residues. V was pared by 5 bases and J by 6 bases, with 13 bases between. CDR3 amino acids: CSAGDSSAEAFF. In DNA, the CDR3 is TGCAGTGCTGGCGACAGTTCAGCTGAAGCTTTCTTT.

The V gene is TRBV7-2, the J gene TRBJ2-5, with D possibly being TRBD2 (6 bases). The assigned J gene may be wrong: the sequence end matches TRBJ2-7 better. Per germline, CDR1 SGHTA and CDR2 FQGNSA. The length of the CDR3 is 13 residues. CDR3: CASSSGVNYEQYF. Written as DNA, the CDR3 is TGTGCCAGCAGTTCGGGGGTGAACTACGAGCAGTACTTC.

On this clonotype: This may come from a read error, since a much larger clone is one base off. This sequence joins TRBV4-3 and TRBJ2-5; tentatively, D is TRBD1 (6 bases). The ends were cut back, 2 bases at V and 13 bases at J, with 23 bases in the middle. CDR3 length: 15 residues. Per the germline V gene, CDR1 is LGHNA and CDR2 is YSLEER. CDR3 in amino acids: CASSQSTGWNNELYF. CDR3 sequence (DNA): TGCGCCAGCAGCCAATCCACAGGGTGGAACAATGAGCTGTACTTC.

In DNA form, the CDR3 reads TGTGCCAGCAGCGCCGGCGGGGCAGGGGGTACGAGGCAAGAGACCCAGTACTTC. Protein: CASSAGGAGGTRQETQYF. V and J are TRBV21-1 and TRBJ2-5; the listed D gene, TRBD1, was not tested against the DNA. TRBV21-1 is an annotated pseudogene. CDR3 length: 18 amino acids.

Regarding this clonotype: Compared with germline, one end of the junction differs, possibly owing to a read error. V usage is TRBV12-3 or TRBV12-4 and J usage is TRBJ2-1; a weak D match, TRBD2 (5 bases). The DNA end lines up better with TRBJ2-7; the J call may be wrong. The CDR3 contains 15 residues. Here the CDR3 DNA reads TGTGCCGGCAGGCCCGGGAACTCTGCGTACAATGAGCAGTACTTC. This codes for CAGRPGNSAYNEQYF.

The V gene is TRBV5-5, the J gene TRBJ1-2; the match to TRBD1 covers 7 bases. V trimming: 4 bases; J trimming: 4 bases; junction bases outside the gene matches: 10. The CDR3 covers 15 residues. The germline V gene has CDR1 SGHKS and CDR2 YYEKEE (reference sequence). This CDR3 reads CASSTSTGPVYGYTF. The CDR3 DNA reads TGTGCCAGCAGCACGTCGACAGGGCCCGTCTATGGCTACACCTTC.

This clonotype came up many times. A read error is possible here, since a much larger clone lies one base away. The chain joins TRBV20-1 to TRBJ2-7, with D perhaps assigned TRBD1 or TRBD2 (5 bases each). Deletions cut 5 bases from V and 3 bases from J, with 14 bases between. CDR1 DFQATT and CDR2 SNEGSKA come from the germline V gene (reference sequence). The CDR3 loop spans 13 amino acids. For the CDR3, the DNA is TGCAGTGCTGCCCCGGGACCGGGCTACGAGCAGTACTTC. Its protein product is CSAAPGPGYEQYF.

This clonotype came up many times. V usage is TRBV6-1 and J usage is TRBJ2-7; D perhaps matches TRBD1 (5 bases). The V gene's germline CDR1 is MNHNS and CDR2 SASEGT. This CDR3 has 17 residues. The V end was cut by 6 bases, the J end by 3 bases, with 24 bases between. The CDR3 protein is CASSGYGRGHGVYEQYF. CDR3 nucleotides: TGTGCCAGCAGCGGCTACGGTAGGGGTCATGGGGTCTACGAGCAGTACTTC.

This clonotype was seen only a few times. The V call is TRBV4-1, the J call TRBJ2-4; 12 nucleotides match TRBD2. The DNA end is more similar to TRBJ2-7, so the J call may be wrong. Germline V gives CDR1 MGHRA, CDR2 YSYEKL. The CDR3 runs to 15 residues. CDR3 loop: CASSPASGGAYEQYF. CDR3 nucleotide sequence: TGCGCCAGCAGCCCCGCTAGCGGGGGGGCATACGAGCAGTACTTC.

The gene calls are TRBV4-1 and TRBJ1-1, with TRBD1 as a possible D gene (5 bases). V was cut by 0 bases and J by 6 bases, with 14 bases left in between. Germline CDR1 MGHRA, CDR2 YSYEKL. The CDR3 covers 15 residues. The DNA of the CDR3 is TGCGCCAGCAGCCAAGATCAAAGGGGAGTATCTGAAGCTTTCTTT. Translating gives CASSQDQRGVSEAFF.